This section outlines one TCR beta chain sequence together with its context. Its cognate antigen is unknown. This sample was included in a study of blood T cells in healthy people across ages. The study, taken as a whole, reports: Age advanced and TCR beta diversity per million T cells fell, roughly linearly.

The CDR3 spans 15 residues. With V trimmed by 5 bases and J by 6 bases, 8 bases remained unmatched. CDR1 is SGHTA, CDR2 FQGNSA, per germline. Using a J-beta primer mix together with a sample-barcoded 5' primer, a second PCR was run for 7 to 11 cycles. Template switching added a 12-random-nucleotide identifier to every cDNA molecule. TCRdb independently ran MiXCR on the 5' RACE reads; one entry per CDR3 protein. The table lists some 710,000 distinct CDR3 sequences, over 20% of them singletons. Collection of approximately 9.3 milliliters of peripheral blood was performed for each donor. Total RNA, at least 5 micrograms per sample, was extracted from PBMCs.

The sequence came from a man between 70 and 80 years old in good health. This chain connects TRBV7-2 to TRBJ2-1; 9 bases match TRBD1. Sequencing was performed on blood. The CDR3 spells CASSSPTGGRNEQFF. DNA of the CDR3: TGTGCCAGCAGCAGCCCGACAGGGGGACGCAATGAGCAGTTCTTC.